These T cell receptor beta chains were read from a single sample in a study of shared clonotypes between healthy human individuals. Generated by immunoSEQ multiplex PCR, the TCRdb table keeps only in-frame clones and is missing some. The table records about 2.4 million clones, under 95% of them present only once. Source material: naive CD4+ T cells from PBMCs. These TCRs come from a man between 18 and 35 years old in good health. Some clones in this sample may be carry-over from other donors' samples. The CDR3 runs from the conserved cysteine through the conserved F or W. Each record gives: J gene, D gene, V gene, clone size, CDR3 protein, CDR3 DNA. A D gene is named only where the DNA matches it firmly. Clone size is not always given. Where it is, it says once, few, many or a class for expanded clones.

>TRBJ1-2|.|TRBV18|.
CASSDRAQLGYTF
TGTGCCAGCTCGGACCGGGCACAACTTGGCTACACCTTC
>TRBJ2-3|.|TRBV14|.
CASSQDDYRFGSTDTQYF
TGTGCCAGCAGCCAAGACGACTACAGATTTGGAAGCACAGATACGCAGTATTTT
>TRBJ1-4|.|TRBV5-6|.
CASSLGTNEKLFF
TGTGCCAGCAGCTTGGGGACTAATGAAAAACTGTTTTTT
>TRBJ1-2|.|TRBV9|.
CASGRTSGPNYGYTF
TGTGCCAGCGGACGAACATCCGGGCCTAACTATGGCTACACCTTC
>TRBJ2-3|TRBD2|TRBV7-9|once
CASSPGGLARPSSTDTQYF
TGTGCCAGCAGCCCCGGGGGACTAGCCCGACCCTCTAGCACAGATACGCAGTATTTT
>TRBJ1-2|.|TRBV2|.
CASSTQRVGYTF
TGTGCCAGCTCTACACAAAGGGTTGGCTACACCTTC
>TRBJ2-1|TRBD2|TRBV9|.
CASSALNSGSSYNEQFF
TGTGCCAGCAGCGCCTTGAATAGCGGGAGCTCCTACAATGAGCAGTTCTTC
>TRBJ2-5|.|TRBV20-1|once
CSARVPETQYF
TGCAGTGCTAGAGTGCCAGAGACCCAGTACTTC
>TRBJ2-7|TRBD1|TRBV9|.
CASSPRRDRSYEQYF
TGTGCCAGCAGCCCGAGAAGGGACAGAAGCTACGAGCAGTACTTC
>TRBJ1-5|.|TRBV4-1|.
CASSQSSGATNRAQHF
TGCGCCAGCAGCCAATCCTCGGGGGCGACTAATAGGGCCCAGCATTTT
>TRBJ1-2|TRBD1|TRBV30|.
CAWSPETGNYGYTF
TGTGCCTGGAGTCCGGAGACAGGGAACTATGGCTACACCTTC
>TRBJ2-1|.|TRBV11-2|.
CASSLGVAEQFF
TGTGCCAGCAGCTTAGGAGTGGCTGAGCAGTTCTTC
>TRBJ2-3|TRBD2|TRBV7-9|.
CASSSRAGEVDTQYF
TGTGCCAGCAGCTCCCGGGCGGGAGAGGTGGATACGCAGTATTTT
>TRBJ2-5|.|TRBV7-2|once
CASSLRGPGETQYF
TGTGCCAGCAGCTTAAGAGGGCCTGGGGAGACCCAGTACTTC
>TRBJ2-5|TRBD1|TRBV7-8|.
CASSFRGPPRETQYF
TGTGCCAGCAGCTTCAGGGGGCCCCCCCGGGAGACCCAGTACTTC
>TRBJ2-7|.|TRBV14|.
CASSQDWGGRTYEQYF
TGTGCCAGCAGCCAAGATTGGGGCGGTAGAACCTACGAGCAGTACTTC
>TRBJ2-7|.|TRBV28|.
CASSRLAPNEQYF
TGTGCCAGCAGCCGTCTCGCCCCTAACGAGCAGTACTTC
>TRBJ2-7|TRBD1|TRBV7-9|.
CASSPRTGENEQYF
TGTGCCAGCAGCCCCCGGACAGGGGAGAACGAGCAGTACTTC
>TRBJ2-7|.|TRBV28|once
CASSLYYTYEQYF
TGTGCCAGCAGTTTATACTATACCTACGAGCAGTACTTC
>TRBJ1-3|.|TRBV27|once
CASSPIRQSSGNTIYF
TGTGCCAGCAGTCCAATCCGACAGAGCTCTGGAAACACCATATATTTT
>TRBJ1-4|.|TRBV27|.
CASSLARRVGGDEKLFF
TGTGCCAGCAGTTTAGCACGACGGGTCGGGGGGGATGAAAAACTGTTTTTT
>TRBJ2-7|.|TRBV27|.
CASSLFRPARGYEQYF
TGTGCCAGCAGTTTATTTAGACCCGCTCGGGGGTACGAGCAGTACTTC
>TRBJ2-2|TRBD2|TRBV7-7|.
CASSLGLAGTGELFF
TGTGCCAGCAGCTTAGGACTAGCGGGTACCGGGGAGCTGTTTTTT
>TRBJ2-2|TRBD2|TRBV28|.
CASRPGLKRKTGELFF
TGTGCCAGCAGGCCGGGACTAAAAAGGAAAACCGGGGAGCTGTTTTTT
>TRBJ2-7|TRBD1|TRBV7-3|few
CASSPGTGPYEQYF
TGTGCCAGCAGCCCCGGGACAGGGCCCTACGAGCAGTACTTC
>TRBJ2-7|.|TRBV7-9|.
CASSPDSRYEQYF
TGTGCCAGCAGCCCGGACAGCCGTTACGAGCAGTACTTC
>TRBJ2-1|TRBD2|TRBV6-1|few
CASSEIFGLALHNEQFF
TGTGCCAGCAGTGAAATATTCGGACTAGCGCTACACAATGAGCAGTTCTTC
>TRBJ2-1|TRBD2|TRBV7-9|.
CASSLEPGQRDHNEQFF
TGTGCCAGCAGCTTAGAACCCGGCCAGCGGGACCACAATGAGCAGTTCTTC
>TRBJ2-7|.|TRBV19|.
CASSPSGSTYEQYF
TGTGCCAGTAGTCCTTCAGGGTCAACCTACGAGCAGTACTTC
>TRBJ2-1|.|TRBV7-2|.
CASTDRRGYNEQFF
TGTGCCAGCACCGACAGGCGGGGCTACAATGAGCAGTTCTTC